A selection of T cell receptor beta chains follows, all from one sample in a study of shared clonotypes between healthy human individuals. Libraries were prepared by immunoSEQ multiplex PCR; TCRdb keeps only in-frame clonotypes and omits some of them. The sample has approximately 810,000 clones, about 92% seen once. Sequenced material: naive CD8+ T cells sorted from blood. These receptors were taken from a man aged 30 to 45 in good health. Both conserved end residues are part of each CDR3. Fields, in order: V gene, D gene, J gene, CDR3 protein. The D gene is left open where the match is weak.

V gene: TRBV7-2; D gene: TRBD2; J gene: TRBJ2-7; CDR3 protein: CASSQGLAGYSYEQYF
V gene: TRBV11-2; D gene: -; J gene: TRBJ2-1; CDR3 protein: CASSLEASLFYNEQFF
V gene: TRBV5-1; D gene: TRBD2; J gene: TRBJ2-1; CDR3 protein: CASSLGLADEQFF
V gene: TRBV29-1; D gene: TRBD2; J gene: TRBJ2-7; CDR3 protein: CSVESAGESYEQYF
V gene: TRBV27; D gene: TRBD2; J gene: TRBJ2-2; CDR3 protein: CASSFFAGAGTGELFF
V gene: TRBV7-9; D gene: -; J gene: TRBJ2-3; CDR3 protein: CASREIWGGNPSTDTQYF
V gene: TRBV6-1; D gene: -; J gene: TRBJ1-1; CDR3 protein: CASTSWGPTEAFF
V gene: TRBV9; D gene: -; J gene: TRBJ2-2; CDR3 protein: CASSLVSTGELFF
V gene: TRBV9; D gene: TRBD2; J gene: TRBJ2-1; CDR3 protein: CASSGTSGTYNEQFF
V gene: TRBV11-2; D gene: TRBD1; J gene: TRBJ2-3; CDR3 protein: CASRPARDRATDTQYF
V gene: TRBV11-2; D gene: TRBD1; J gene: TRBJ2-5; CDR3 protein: CASSPWDREETQYF